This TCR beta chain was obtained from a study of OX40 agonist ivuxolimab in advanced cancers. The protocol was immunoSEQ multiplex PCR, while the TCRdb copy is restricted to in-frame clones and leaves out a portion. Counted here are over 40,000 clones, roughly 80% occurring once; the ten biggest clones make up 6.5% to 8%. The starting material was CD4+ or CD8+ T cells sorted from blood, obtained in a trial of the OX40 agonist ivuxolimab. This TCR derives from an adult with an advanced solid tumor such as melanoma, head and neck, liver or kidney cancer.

The CDR3 spells CASRDRGSNEQFF. CDR3 in DNA: TGTGCCAGCAGGGACAGGGGCTCAAATGAGCAGTTCTTC. This rearrangement joins TRBV27 to TRBJ2-1, with 9 bases lining up with TRBD1. After removal of 6 bases from V and 7 bases from J, the junction contained 4 bases not matched to a gene. Looked up from germline, CDR1 is MNHEY and CDR2 is SMNVEV (reference sequence). CDR3 length: 13 amino acids.